The 16 T cell receptor beta chains below were found in one sample sequenced in a study of T cells in Graves' hyperthyroidism and ophthalmopathy. RNA transcripts served as the template for amplifying TCR beta CDR3 regions. HTBI primers were employed in a first-round RT-PCR of the TCR CDR3. MiXCR, applied by TCRdb to the multiplex PCR reads, yields one record per CDR3 protein. The data contain 610,000 or so distinct CDR3 sequences, 40% to 55% of them singletons. The sequencing sample was made of peripheral blood or thyroid tissue (not recorded which). These receptors all stem from a woman younger than 35 with Graves' hyperthyroidism.

This clonotype was recorded at least ten times. The genes are TRBV20-1 and TRBJ1-1, with TRBD1 matching 10 bases. The V and J ends lost 5 bases and 5 bases, in that order; junction bases with no gene match: 5. The V gene's germline CDR1 is DFQATT and CDR2 SNEGSKA (reference sequence). The CDR3 length is 13 residues. For the CDR3, the DNA is TGCAGTGCTCCGGACAGGGGGAGAACTGAAGCTTTCTTT. As protein: CSAPDRGRTEAFF.

The chain combines TRBV24-1 with TRBJ2-7; 7 positions match TRBD2. The CDR3 contains 15 residues. CDR1 and CDR2 from the germline V gene are KGHDR and SFDVKD. V lost 2 bases and J lost 7; bases outside the gene matches: 10. As DNA, the CDR3 is TGTGCCACCAGTGATTCGGGTCGGGAGGCTCGGGAGCAGTACTTC. It yields the protein CATSDSGREAREQYF.

Concerning this clonotype itself: Given the absence of the conserved phenylalanine or tryptophan at the CDR3 end, a read error is likely. This chain links TRBV6-6 with TRBJ1-2; possibly TRBD1 for D (5 bases). Germline lookup yields CDR1 MNHNY and CDR2 SVGAGI (reference sequence). The V end lost 2 bases, the J end lost 5 bases, and 9 bases lay between the germline ends. The CDR3 totals 13 residues. The DNA for the CDR3 is TGTGCCAGCAGTTACGGGGGGGGGTATGGCTACACCCTC. Translation: CASSYGGGYGYTL.

This clonotype was seen ten or more times. The chain carries TRBV6-2 or TRBV6-3 and TRBJ2-7, with 7 bases matching TRBD2. The CDR3 covers 14 residues. From germline, CDR1 is MNHEY and CDR2 SVGEGT. With 7 bases clipped from V and 3 bases from J, the junction kept 9 bases outside the gene matches. CDR3 amino acids: CASTLAGNVYEQYF. The CDR3 coding sequence is TGTGCCAGCACCTTAGCGGGTAACGTCTACGAGCAGTACTTC.

This clonotype has a count of ten or more. The chain is built from TRBV20-1 and TRBJ2-5, with a tentative D call TRBD2 (5 bases). The V end was cut by 5 bases, the J end by 2 bases, with 15 bases between. This CDR3 region has 14 residues. CDR1 and CDR2 from the germline V gene are DFQATT and SNEGSKA (reference sequence). CDR3 region: CSAASRVGQETQYF. The CDR3 DNA reads TGCAGTGCTGCATCGCGGGTGGGGCAAGAGACCCAGTACTTC.

The chain uses TRBV20-1 and TRBJ2-7, with TRBD1 as a possible D gene (6 bases). V was pared by 5 bases and J by 4 bases, with 9 bases between. Germline V gives CDR1 DFQATT, CDR2 SNEGSKA (reference sequence). The CDR3 consists of 11 residues. CDR3 bases: TGCAGTGCTGGGGGCGGGTACGAGCAGTACTTC. Amino acid sequence: CSAGGGYEQYF.

The chain couples TRBV7-6 to TRBJ2-5, with 7 bases fitting TRBD2. Looked up from germline, CDR1 is SGHVS and CDR2 is FNYEAQ. The CDR3 spans 15 residues. V was clipped by 5 bases and J by 4 bases; unmatched bases: 10. The CDR3 here is CASSPRRERLETQYF. As DNA, the CDR3 is TGTGCCAGCAGCCCGCGGCGGGAGAGGCTAGAGACCCAGTACTTC. The complete variable domain, with remaining parts taken from reference TRBV7-6 and TRBJ2-5, reads GAGVSQSPRYKVTKRGQDVALRCDPISGHVSLYWYRQALGQGPEFLTYFNYEAQQDKSGLPNDRFSAERPEGSISTLTIQRTEQRDSAMYRCASSPRRERLETQYFGPGTRLLVL.

Ten or more counts support this clonotype. The chain couples TRBV10-3 to TRBJ1-2; D gene unclear. V lost 4 bases, J lost 7 bases, and 13 bases lay in between. This CDR3 is 13 amino acids long. In germline, CDR1 is ENHRY, CDR2 SYGVKD. CDR3 bases: TGTGCCATCAGTGTTAAGGAATCGACTGGCTACACCTTC. Residues: CAISVKESTGYTF.

The gene calls are TRBV4-3 and TRBJ2-7, with D hard to call. Germline values: CDR1 LGHNA, CDR2 YSLEER. This CDR3 spans 15 amino acids. With 1 base removed from V and 2 bases from J, the gap between germline ends came to 12 bases. As DNA, the CDR3 is TGCGCCAGCAGCCAAGGGTGGCTAGGGACCTACGAGCAGTACTTC. Encoded protein: CASSQGWLGTYEQYF.

This clonotype was counted many times. V is TRBV20-1 and J is TRBJ2-6; D remains ambiguous. This CDR3 contains 16 residues. CDR1 is DFQATT, CDR2 SNEGSKA, per germline (reference sequence). V lost 0 bases to trimming and J lost 0 bases, with 9 bases between them. The CDR3 sequence: CSAREGGSSGANVLTF. In DNA form, the CDR3 reads TGCAGTGCTAGAGAGGGCGGTAGCTCTGGGGCCAACGTCCTGACTTTC.

The chain recombines TRBV7-2 with TRBJ1-2; 7 bases align to TRBD1. Germline lookup yields CDR1 SGHTA and CDR2 FQGNSA. The CDR3 contains 13 residues. V shed 2 bases, J shed 12 bases, and the junction held 9 bases outside the gene matches. CDR3 region: CASSLRDSSGNTF. The CDR3 region has the DNA TGTGCCAGCAGCTTAAGGGACAGCTCTGGAAACACCTTC.

This clonotype turned up a few times. V and J are TRBV10-3 and TRBJ2-1; unclear D gene. The V end was cut by 2 bases, the J end by 0 bases, with 8 bases between. The CDR3 runs 15 residues. CDR1 is ENHRY and CDR2 is SYGVKD in the germline V gene. In DNA form, the CDR3 reads TGTGCCATCAGTGAGAGGGTTAGCTCCTACAATGAGCAGTTCTTC. Amino acid sequence: CAISERVSSYNEQFF.

The genes are TRBV4-2 and TRBJ2-7; D remains ambiguous. The V gene's germline CDR1 is LGHNA and CDR2 YNFKEQ. The CDR3 sequence is 12 residues long. The V and J ends lost 3 bases and 6 bases respectively, with 9 bases between them. The CDR3 loop reads CASSHPYREQYF. The CDR3 DNA sequence: TGTGCCAGCAGCCATCCTTATCGCGAGCAGTACTTC.

This clonotype was found many times. One base away lies a much larger clone, so this may be a sequencing read error. This CDR3 fails to terminate in the conserved phenylalanine or tryptophan, so it likely reflects a read error. This chain uses TRBV7-7 with TRBJ2-2, with TRBD1 as a possible D gene (6 bases). Germline loops: CDR1 SSHAT, CDR2 FNYEAQ (reference sequence). The CDR3 extends over 15 amino acids. For the CDR3, the DNA is TGTGCTAGCAGCTCATGGCCCAAGGGGGACGGGGAGCTGTTTTCT. It specifies CASSSWPKGDGELFS.

Concerning this clonotype itself: This could be a read error, since a much larger clone is one nucleotide away. The rearrangement joins TRBV29-1 to TRBJ1-2; D remains unclear. The CDR3 is 11 residues long. The ends were cut back, 8 bases at V and 11 bases at J, with 18 bases in the middle. The germline CDR1 and CDR2 sequences are SQVTM and ANQGSEA. The CDR3 nucleotides read TGCAGCATACCTCGAGAGCCGGCTTACACCTTC. Its protein is CSIPREPAYTF.

This clonotype came up many times. This chain uses TRBV2 with TRBJ2-2; 7 bases map to TRBD2. V trimming: 1 base; J trimming: 4 bases; junction bases outside the gene matches: 3. This CDR3 has 15 amino acids. Germline CDR1 and CDR2: SNHLY and FYNNEI. CDR3 in DNA: TGTGCCAGCAGTGAAGACCCTAGCGGCACCGGGGAGCTGTTTTTT. This sequence encodes CASSEDPSGTGELFF. The full variable domain, in which reference TRBV2 and TRBJ2-2 provide the parts outside the CDR3, is EPEVTQTPSHQVTQMGQEVILRCVPISNHLYFYWYRQILGQKVEFLVSFYNNEISEKSEIFDDQFSVERPDGSNFTLKIRSTKLEDSAMYFCASSEDPSGTGELFFGEGSRLTVL.